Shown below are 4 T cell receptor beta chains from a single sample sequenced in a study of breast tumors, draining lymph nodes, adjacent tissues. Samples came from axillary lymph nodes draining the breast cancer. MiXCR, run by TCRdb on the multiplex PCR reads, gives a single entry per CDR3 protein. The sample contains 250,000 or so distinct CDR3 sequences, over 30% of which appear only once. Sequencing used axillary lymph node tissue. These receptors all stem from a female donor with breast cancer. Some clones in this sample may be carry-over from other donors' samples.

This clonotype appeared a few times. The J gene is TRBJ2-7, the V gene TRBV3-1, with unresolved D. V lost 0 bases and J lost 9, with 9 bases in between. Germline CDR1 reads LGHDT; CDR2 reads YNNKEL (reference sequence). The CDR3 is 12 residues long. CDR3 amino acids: CASSQEFRGQYF. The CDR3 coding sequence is TGTGCCAGCAGCCAAGAGTTCAGAGGGCAGTACTTC.

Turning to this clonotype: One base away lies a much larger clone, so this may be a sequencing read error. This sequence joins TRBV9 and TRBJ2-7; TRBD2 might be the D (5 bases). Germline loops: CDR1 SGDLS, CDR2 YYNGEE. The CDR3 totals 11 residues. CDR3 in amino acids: CAISSGNEQYF. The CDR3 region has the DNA TGTGCCATCAGCTCGGGAAATGAGCAGTACTTC.

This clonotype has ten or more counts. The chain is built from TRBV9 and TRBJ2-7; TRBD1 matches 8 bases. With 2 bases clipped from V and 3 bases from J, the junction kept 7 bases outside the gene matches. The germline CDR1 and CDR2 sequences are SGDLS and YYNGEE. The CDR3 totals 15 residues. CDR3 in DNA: TGTGCCAGCAGCGTCGGCCCAGACAGGGGCTACGAGCAGTACTTC. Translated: CASSVGPDRGYEQYF.

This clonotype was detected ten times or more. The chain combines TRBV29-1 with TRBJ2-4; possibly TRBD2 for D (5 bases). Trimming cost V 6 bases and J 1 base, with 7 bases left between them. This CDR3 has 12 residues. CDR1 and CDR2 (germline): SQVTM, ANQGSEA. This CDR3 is CSVRAAKNIQYF. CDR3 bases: TGCAGCGTGAGGGCGGCCAAAAACATTCAGTACTTC.